A single sample is the source of the 14 T cell receptor beta chains below, sequenced in a study of shared clonotypes between healthy human individuals. Naive CD8 cells lacked CD45RO and underwent positive selection for CCR7, leaving out terminally differentiated effector memory CD45RA+ cells. Some clones are missing from TCRdb's copy, which holds only in-frame ones; the method was immunoSEQ multiplex PCR. The sample records more than 2 million clones, approximately 95% being singletons. The sequencing sample was made of naive CD8+ T cells sorted from blood. The source is a man between 18 and 29 years old in good health.

The V and J genes are TRBV6-1 and TRBJ1-1; TRBD1 matches 9 bases. Per the germline V gene, CDR1 is MNHNS and CDR2 is SASEGT. After removal of 4 bases from V and 0 bases from J, the junction contained 9 bases not matched to a gene. There are 17 residues in the CDR3. CDR3: CASSGTGGVSMNTEAFF. Here the CDR3 DNA reads TGTGCCAGCAGTGGCACAGGGGGCGTTTCCATGAACACTGAAGCTTTCTTT.

J is TRBJ2-3 and V is TRBV13; D is unresolved. Per the germline V gene, CDR1 is PRHDT and CDR2 is FYEKMQ (reference sequence). The CDR3 is 12 residues long. With 5 bases removed from V and 6 bases from J, the gap between germline ends came to 9 bases. This CDR3 reads CASSHPRDTQYF. As DNA, the CDR3 is TGTGCCAGCAGCCACCCCCGGGATACGCAGTATTTT.

This clone turned up a few times. Other DNA sequences in this sample translate to the same CDR3. The rearrangement uses TRBV6-5 and TRBJ2-1; 8 bases are a match to TRBD2. Germline values: CDR1 MNHEY, CDR2 SVGAGI. This CDR3 is 15 amino acids long. J gave up 0 bases and V 5 bases, and 3 bases lay outside the gene matches. The CDR3 bases are TGTGCCAGCAGTCCCGGGACTAGCTCCTACAATGAGCAGTTCTTC. This gives the protein CASSPGTSSYNEQFF.

J is TRBJ2-7 and V is TRBV19; 9 bases map to TRBD1. The germline V gene has CDR1 LNHDA and CDR2 SQIVND (reference sequence). V shed 6 bases, J shed 5 bases, and the junction held 8 bases outside the gene matches. This CDR3 region has 14 residues. As DNA, the CDR3 is TGTGCCAGTAGCCCCACAGGGGGCAGCGACGAGCAGTACTTC. Translated: CASSPTGGSDEQYF. The variable domain in full, with the rest retrieved from reference TRBV19 and TRBJ2-7, is DGGITQSPKYLFRKEGQNVTLSCEQNLNHDAMYWYRQDPGQGLRLIYYSQIVNDFQKGDIAEGYSVSREKKESFPLTVTSAQKNPTAFYLCASSPTGGSDEQYFGPGTRLTVT.

To note about this clone: Different DNA sequences within this sample yield the same CDR3. This chain connects TRBV27 to TRBJ1-1; weak D call: TRBD1 (5 bases). Per the germline V gene, CDR1 is MNHEY and CDR2 is SMNVEV (reference sequence). CDR3 length: 13 amino acids. The germline V and J ends were trimmed by 1 base and 4 bases, with 7 bases remaining between them. The CDR3 is CASSLYQGTEAFF. In DNA form, the CDR3 reads TGTGCCAGCAGTTTATACCAGGGCACTGAAGCTTTCTTT.

Worth noting for this clone: Other DNA sequences of this sample code for an identical CDR3. This sequence joins TRBV27 and TRBJ1-5; D call uncertain. Deletions cut 9 bases from V and 0 bases from J, with 12 bases between. There are 14 residues in the CDR3. The germline V gene encodes CDR1 MNHEY and CDR2 SMNVEV (reference sequence). The CDR3 DNA is TGTGCCAGTTCCCCGGGATATAGCAATCAGCCCCAGCATTTT. Amino acid sequence: CASSPGYSNQPQHF.

The chain has TRBV6-1 and TRBJ1-2, with TRBD1 matching over 9 bases. The CDR3 extends over 15 amino acids. CDR1 MNHNS and CDR2 SASEGT come from the germline V gene. The V segment lost 4 bases and the J segment 9 bases; nucleotides outside the gene matches: 12. The CDR3 nucleotides read TGTGCCAGCAGTGCTACAGGGGGCAGGTACGAAAGCTACACCTTC. Its protein product is CASSATGGRYESYTF.

The rearrangement uses TRBV5-4 and TRBJ1-3; D ambiguous. The CDR3 runs to 15 residues. From germline, CDR1 is SGHNT and CDR2 YYREEE (reference sequence). V was clipped by 5 bases and J by 4 bases, with 16 bases between them. The CDR3 protein is CASRETADPGNTIYF. In DNA form, the CDR3 reads TGTGCCAGCAGGGAAACAGCGGACCCAGGAAACACCATATATTTT.

The chain uses TRBV27 and TRBJ2-7; possible D gene TRBD2, 6 bases. This CDR3 is built from 13 residues. Trimming removed 5 bases at V and 2 bases at J, with 10 bases between. CDR1 and CDR2 from the germline V gene are MNHEY and SMNVEV (reference sequence). CDR3 amino acids: CASSAGRTYEQYF. For the CDR3, the DNA is TGTGCCAGCAGTGCAGGGAGGACCTACGAGCAGTACTTC.

The V call is TRBV28, the J call TRBJ2-7; tentative D call: TRBD1 (6 bases). The CDR3 is made up of 13 amino acids. Per germline, CDR1 MDHEN and CDR2 SYDVKM. Trimming took 5 bases from V and 5 from J, leaving 13 bases between them. CDR3 protein: CASSLQGRDEQYF. Here the CDR3 DNA reads TGTGCCAGCAGTCTCCAGGGGCGAGACGAGCAGTACTTC.

The CDR3 loop is CASSWTSGSSREQYF. CDR3 DNA sequence: TGTGCCAGCAGTTGGACTAGCGGGAGTTCTCGTGAGCAGTACTTC. The chain joins TRBV27 to TRBJ2-7; TRBD2 aligns across 13 bases. Trimming took 4 bases from V and 7 from J; bases not matched to a gene: 7. Germline CDR1 reads MNHEY; CDR2 reads SMNVEV (reference sequence). The CDR3 sequence is 15 residues long.

The chain carries TRBV7-9 and TRBJ1-2, with D perhaps TRBD1 (5 bases). CDR3 length: 16 amino acids. Germline V gene sequence: CDR1 SEHNR, CDR2 FQNEAQ (reference sequence). V lost 5 bases, J lost 1 base, and 17 bases lay in between. The CDR3 DNA sequence: TGTGCCAGCAGCATGGACCGGGACCGCTTTAACTATGGCTACACCTTC. This encodes CASSMDRDRFNYGYTF.

The chain joins TRBV21-1 to TRBJ2-7; the table's D call of TRBD2 was not tested on the DNA. TRBV21-1 is a recognized pseudogene. The length of the CDR3 is 15 residues. The CDR3 region has the DNA TGTGCCAGCACAATAGCGGGAGATTTAACCTACGAGCAGTACTTC. This gives the protein CASTIAGDLTYEQYF.

The gene calls are TRBV27 and TRBJ2-7; 10 bases map to TRBD1. The V segment lost 2 bases and the J segment 7 bases; nucleotides outside the gene matches: 5. Germline assignment: CDR1 MNHEY and CDR2 SMNVEV (reference sequence). The CDR3 consists of 14 residues. CDR3 sequence reads: CASSLGTGEREQYF. CDR3 in DNA: TGTGCCAGCAGTTTAGGGACAGGGGAGCGGGAGCAGTACTTC.